In this sample, the clone carrying this T cell receptor beta chain turned up a few times. Its specificity is not known. These data are taken from a study of blood T cells in healthy people across ages. Notes on the study in general: In long-lived donors, naive CD4+ cell counts and diversity exceeded those of aged donors.

The germline gives CDR1 SGHTA, CDR2 FQGTGA. The ends were cut back, 3 bases at V and 6 bases at J, with 18 bases in the middle. The CDR3 covers 15 residues. It was with a sample-barcoded 5' primer and a J-beta primer mix that a second PCR of roughly 7 to 12 cycles was run. The template-switch adaptor, which had 12 random nucleotides, put a tag on each cDNA molecule. TCRdb processed the 5' RACE reads anew with MiXCR; each CDR3 protein has one entry. The table lists approximately 2,000,000 distinct CDR3 sequences, roughly two fifths of them singletons. Investigators took around 10 milliliters of peripheral blood from every donor. The authors isolated at least 6.5 million PBMCs per sample.

The sequencing input was blood. This chain uses TRBV7-3 with TRBJ2-7; possibly TRBD2 for D (6 bases). This receptor was identified in a human donor in good health. CDR3 sequence: CASSFTGTGIGEQYF. The CDR3 nucleotides are TGTGCCAGCAGCTTCACCGGGACTGGGATAGGCGAGCAGTACTTC.